The next 17 T cell receptor beta chains were all read from a single sample in a study of T cells in localized non-small cell lung cancer. The method was immunoSEQ multiplex PCR; TCRdb's version includes in-frame clones alone and lacks a portion of them. The data contain 20,000 to 25,000 clones, about 90% of them seen just once; the ten biggest clones take up 12%. Source: PBMCs, taken before any cancer treatment. The receptors derive from a man aged 35 to 69 with stage II squamous cell lung carcinoma.

This rearrangement joins TRBV5-6 to TRBJ2-1, with 9 bases aligning to TRBD2. The length of the CDR3 is 14 residues. CDR1 and CDR2 from the germline V gene are SGHDT and YYEEEE. Unmatched junction bases numbered 0, after V lost 3 bases and J lost 2 bases. CDR3 loop: CASSSSGTYNEQFF. Written as DNA, the CDR3 is TGTGCCAGCAGCTCTAGCGGGACCTACAATGAGCAGTTCTTC.

Only one count was recorded for this clone. V usage is TRBV19 and J usage is TRBJ2-1, with 7 bases lining up with TRBD2. The germline V gene encodes CDR1 LNHDA and CDR2 SQIVND (reference sequence). This CDR3 has 18 residues. V was pared by 3 bases and J by 0 bases, with 11 bases of the junction left unmatched. CDR3 loop: CASSMGMAGASSYNEQFF. For the CDR3, the DNA is TGTGCCAGTAGTATGGGGATGGCGGGAGCCTCCTCCTACAATGAGCAGTTCTTC.

This chain joins TRBV5-1 and TRBJ2-3; D not resolved. CDR3 length equals 15 residues. The ends were cut back, 2 bases at V and 4 bases at J, with 14 bases in the middle. Germline-derived CDR1 and CDR2 are SGHRS and YFSETQ. The CDR3 region is CASSLTDPNADTQYF. The CDR3 coding sequence is TGCGCCAGCAGCTTAACCGACCCCAACGCAGATACGCAGTATTTT.

J is TRBJ1-2 and V is TRBV10-3, with D tentatively TRBD1 (5 bases). CDR1 is ENHRY, CDR2 SYGVKD, per germline. CDR3 length: 14 amino acids. Trimming removed 6 bases at V and 1 base at J, with 12 bases between. CDR3 nucleotides: TGTGCCATCAGCGACGGGGGGGTTAACTATGGCTACACCTTC. Protein: CAISDGGVNYGYTF.

The CDR3 DNA reads TGTGCCAGCAGTAGCGCAGCTAACTATGGCTACACCTTC. Amino acids: CASSSAANYGYTF. The J gene is TRBJ1-2, the V gene TRBV27; no clear D gene. The germline V gene has CDR1 MNHEY and CDR2 SMNVEV (reference sequence). The CDR3 has 13 amino acids. V shed 5 bases and J shed 0 bases, with 7 bases lying between them.

In this sample, this clone turned up once. This rearrangement joins TRBV18 to TRBJ1-2; possibly TRBD1 for D (5 bases). V shed 5 bases and J shed 1 base, with 14 bases lying between them. The germline V gene has CDR1 KGHSH and CDR2 LQKENI. CDR3 length: 15 residues. DNA of the CDR3: TGTGCCAGCTCAGACAGTCTGGCCGGTAACTATGGCTACACCTTC. The encoded protein is CASSDSLAGNYGYTF.

The chain has TRBV29-1 and TRBJ2-1, with TRBD2 as a possible D gene (6 bases). CDR1 and CDR2 from the germline V gene are SQVTM and ANQGSEA. Trimming pared 3 bases from V and 0 bases from J, leaving 15 bases between. This CDR3 region has 16 residues. CDR3 protein: CSVDLPSASSYNEQFF. The CDR3 DNA is TGCAGCGTTGATTTGCCTAGCGCGAGCTCCTACAATGAGCAGTTCTTC.

The chain has TRBV30 and TRBJ2-2; TRBD1 aligns across 10 bases. Germline-derived CDR1 and CDR2 are GTSNPN and SVGIG (reference sequence). The CDR3 length is 14 residues. With 5 bases clipped from V and 2 bases from J, the junction kept 2 bases outside the gene matches. The chain's CDR3 is CAWGTGANTGELFF. CDR3 nucleotides: TGTGCCTGGGGGACAGGGGCTAACACCGGGGAGCTGTTTTTT.

This clone was observed a single time. J is TRBJ1-2 and V is TRBV11-2; maybe TRBD1 (6 bases). This CDR3 is 14 amino acids long. Germline CDR1 SGHAT, CDR2 FQNNGV. V gave up 5 bases and J gave up 5 bases, with 15 bases separating them. CDR3 residues: CASSLPDRLYGYTF. CDR3 coding DNA: TGTGCCAGCAGCCTGCCTGACAGGTTATATGGCTACACCTTC.

This clone was counted a few times. The chain has TRBV6-5 and TRBJ1-1; TRBD1 is a possible D gene (5 bases). The germline V gene encodes CDR1 MNHEY and CDR2 SVGAGI. CDR3 length: 13 residues. Trimming removed 8 bases at V and 1 base at J, with 11 bases between. This chain's CDR3 is CASLGPRNTEAFF. CDR3 nucleotides: TGTGCCAGCTTGGGACCCAGGAACACTGAAGCTTTCTTT.

The V and J genes are TRBV28 and TRBJ2-2; perhaps TRBD1 as D (5 bases). The CDR3 covers 17 residues. Trimming pared 7 bases from V and 0 bases from J, leaving 18 bases between. The germline V gene encodes CDR1 MDHEN and CDR2 SYDVKM. The CDR3 DNA is TGTGCCAGCATTCCCCACGGACATGCGGCGAACACCGGGGAGCTGTTTTTT. This sequence encodes CASIPHGHAANTGELFF.

J is TRBJ2-3 and V is TRBV6-1; D is possibly TRBD2 (8 bases). Trimming pared 4 bases from V and 3 bases from J, leaving 17 bases between. This CDR3 has 16 residues. The germline CDR1 and CDR2 sequences are MNHNS and SASEGT. CDR3 in DNA: TGTGCCAGCAGTGTGGAGGGGGCGGGAGGTACAGATACGCAGTATTTT. It yields the protein CASSVEGAGGTDTQYF.

This clone came up once. The chain couples TRBV19 to TRBJ2-6; D not resolved. The germline CDR1 and CDR2 sequences are LNHDA and SQIVND (reference sequence). Trimming took 0 bases from V and 0 from J, leaving 6 bases between them. CDR3 length: 16 amino acids. Here the CDR3 DNA reads TGTGCCAGTAGTATAGATCAGGACTCTGGGGCCAACGTCCTGACTTTC. Translating gives CASSIDQDSGANVLTF.

This clone was seen only a few times. The J gene is TRBJ2-1, the V gene TRBV7-9, with a tentative D call TRBD1 (6 bases). V lost 4 bases to trimming and J lost 0 bases, with 10 bases between them. This CDR3 has 15 residues. Germline V gene sequence: CDR1 SEHNR, CDR2 FQNEAQ (reference sequence). The CDR3 protein is CASSSGRGSYNEQFF. The CDR3 nucleotides are TGTGCCAGCAGCTCAGGCAGGGGCTCCTACAATGAGCAGTTCTTC.

V is TRBV5-6 and J is TRBJ1-6; 7 bases line up with TRBD1. CDR1 is SGHDT, CDR2 YYEEEE, per germline. V dropped 8 bases and J dropped 3; count of bases not matched to a gene: 2. The CDR3 runs 13 residues. The CDR3 region is CASRDSYNSPLHF. The CDR3 nucleotides are TGTGCCAGTCGGGACAGCTATAATTCACCCCTCCACTTT.

The V gene is TRBV14, the J gene TRBJ2-1; possibly TRBD2 for D (5 bases). CDR3 size: 15 residues. CDR1 and CDR2 from the germline V gene are SGHDN and FVKESK. Trimming cost V 2 bases and J 2 bases, with 10 bases left between them. The CDR3 bases are TGTGCCAGCAGCCAAAAACTAGTAGCCTACAATGAGCAGTTCTTC. It specifies CASSQKLVAYNEQFF.

This chain's CDR3 is CASSLGDNEQFF. The DNA for the CDR3 is TGTGCCAGCAGCTTGGGGGACAATGAGCAGTTCTTC. The rearrangement joins TRBV5-6 to TRBJ2-1; D gene ambiguous. CDR3 length equals 12 residues. Germline V gene sequence: CDR1 SGHDT, CDR2 YYEEEE. Trimming took 0 bases from V and 5 from J, leaving 3 bases between them. The variable domain in full, completed from reference TRBV5-6 and TRBJ2-1, reads DAGVTQSPTHLIKTRGQQVTLRCSPKSGHDTVSWYQQALGQGPQFIFQYYEEEERQRGNFPDRFSGHQFPNYSSELNVNALLLGDSALYLCASSLGDNEQFFGPGTRLTVL.